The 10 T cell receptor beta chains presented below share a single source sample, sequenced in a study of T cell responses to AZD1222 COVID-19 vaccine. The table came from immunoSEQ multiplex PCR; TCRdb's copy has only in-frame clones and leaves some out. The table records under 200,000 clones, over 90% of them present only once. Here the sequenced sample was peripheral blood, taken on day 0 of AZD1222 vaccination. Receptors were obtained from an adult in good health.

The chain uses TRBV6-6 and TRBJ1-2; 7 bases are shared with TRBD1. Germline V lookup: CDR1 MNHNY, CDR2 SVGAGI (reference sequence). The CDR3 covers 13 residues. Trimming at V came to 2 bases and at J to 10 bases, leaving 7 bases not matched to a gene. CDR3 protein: CASSYPGTDSYTF. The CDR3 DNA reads TGTGCCAGCAGTTACCCCGGGACAGACTCCTACACCTTC.

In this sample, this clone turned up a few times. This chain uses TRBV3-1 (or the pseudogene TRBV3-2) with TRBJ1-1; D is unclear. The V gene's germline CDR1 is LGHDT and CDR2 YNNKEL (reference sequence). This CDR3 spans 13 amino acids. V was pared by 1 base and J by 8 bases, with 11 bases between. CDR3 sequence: CASSQGLAAEAFF. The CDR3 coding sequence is TGTGCCAGCAGCCAAGGGTTGGCAGCCGAAGCTTTCTTT.

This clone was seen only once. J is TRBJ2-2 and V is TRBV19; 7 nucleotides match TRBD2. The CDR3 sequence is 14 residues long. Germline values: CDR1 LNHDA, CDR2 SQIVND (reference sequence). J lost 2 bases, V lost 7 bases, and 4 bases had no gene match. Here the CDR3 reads CASKKRENTGELFF. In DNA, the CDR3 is TGTGCCAGTAAAAAGCGGGAAAACACCGGGGAGCTGTTTTTT.

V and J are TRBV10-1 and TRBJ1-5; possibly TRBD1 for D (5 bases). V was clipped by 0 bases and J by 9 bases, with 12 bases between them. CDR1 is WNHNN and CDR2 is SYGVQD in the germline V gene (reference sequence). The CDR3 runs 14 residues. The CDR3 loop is CASSESTVGSPQHF. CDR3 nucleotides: TGCGCCAGCAGTGAGTCGACAGTGGGGTCGCCCCAGCATTTT.

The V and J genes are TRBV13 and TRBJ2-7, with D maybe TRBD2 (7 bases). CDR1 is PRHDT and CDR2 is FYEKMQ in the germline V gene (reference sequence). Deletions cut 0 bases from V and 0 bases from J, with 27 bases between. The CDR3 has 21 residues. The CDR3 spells CASSLGGEQGFAAGPSYEQYF. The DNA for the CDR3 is TGTGCCAGCAGCTTAGGCGGGGAACAGGGTTTCGCAGCGGGGCCCTCCTACGAGCAGTACTTC.

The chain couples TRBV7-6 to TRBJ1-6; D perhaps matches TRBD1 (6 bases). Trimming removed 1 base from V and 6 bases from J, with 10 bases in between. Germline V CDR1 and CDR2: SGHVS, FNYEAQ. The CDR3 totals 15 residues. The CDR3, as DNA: TGTGCCAGCAGCTTAGGGGGGGCAAGTAATTCACCCCTCCACTTT. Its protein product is CASSLGGASNSPLHF.

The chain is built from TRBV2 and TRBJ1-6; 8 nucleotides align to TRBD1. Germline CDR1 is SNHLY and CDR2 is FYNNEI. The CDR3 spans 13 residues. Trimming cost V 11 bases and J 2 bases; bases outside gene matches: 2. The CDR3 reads CAGQGAYNSPLHF. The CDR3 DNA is TGTGCCGGACAGGGTGCCTATAATTCACCCCTCCACTTT.

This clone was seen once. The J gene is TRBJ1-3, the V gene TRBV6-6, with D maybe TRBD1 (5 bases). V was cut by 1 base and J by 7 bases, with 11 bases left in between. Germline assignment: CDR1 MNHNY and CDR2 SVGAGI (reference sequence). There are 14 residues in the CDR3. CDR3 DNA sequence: TGTGCCAGCAGTTACTACCAGGGATCGAACACCATATATTTT. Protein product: CASSYYQGSNTIYF.

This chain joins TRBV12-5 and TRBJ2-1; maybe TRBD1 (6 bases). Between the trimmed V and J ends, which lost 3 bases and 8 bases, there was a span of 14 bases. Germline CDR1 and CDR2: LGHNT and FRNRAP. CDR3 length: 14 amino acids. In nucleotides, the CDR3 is TGTGCTAGTGGTTTCCAGGGGCTTAACCATGAGCAGTTCTTC. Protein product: CASGFQGLNHEQFF.

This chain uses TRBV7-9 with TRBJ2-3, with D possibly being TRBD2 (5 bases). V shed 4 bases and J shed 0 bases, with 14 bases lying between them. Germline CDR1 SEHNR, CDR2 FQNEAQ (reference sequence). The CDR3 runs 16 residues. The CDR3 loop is CASSSKGGLSTDTQYF. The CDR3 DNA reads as TGTGCCAGCAGCTCAAAGGGCGGGCTCAGCACAGATACGCAGTATTTT.